This TCR beta chain originates from a study of blood T cell repertoires in COVID-19. Original data processing: Using reference gene primer amplification, nucleated cell counts were estimated. Data came from immunoSEQ multiplex PCR; TCRdb stores just in-frame clones and leaves some out. The V and J calls and clone size were taken over from that table, and D and trimming were inferred from the DNA. The sample lists roughly 200,000 clones, about 85% seen once, with approximately 1.6% in the top ten. Germline CDR1 and CDR2: MNHNY and SVGAGI (reference sequence). There are 16 residues in the CDR3. The V end was cut by 6 bases, the J end by 2 bases, with 18 bases between.

The sequence was obtained from a man in his 70s with acute or convalescent COVID-19. The V and J genes are TRBV6-6 and TRBJ2-3, with TRBD1 as a possible D gene (6 bases). The sequencing sample was made of peripheral blood. The CDR3 region is CASRTDRQDPTDTQYF. The CDR3 DNA follows: TGTGCCAGCAGGACCGACAGACAGGACCCCACAGATACGCAGTATTTT.